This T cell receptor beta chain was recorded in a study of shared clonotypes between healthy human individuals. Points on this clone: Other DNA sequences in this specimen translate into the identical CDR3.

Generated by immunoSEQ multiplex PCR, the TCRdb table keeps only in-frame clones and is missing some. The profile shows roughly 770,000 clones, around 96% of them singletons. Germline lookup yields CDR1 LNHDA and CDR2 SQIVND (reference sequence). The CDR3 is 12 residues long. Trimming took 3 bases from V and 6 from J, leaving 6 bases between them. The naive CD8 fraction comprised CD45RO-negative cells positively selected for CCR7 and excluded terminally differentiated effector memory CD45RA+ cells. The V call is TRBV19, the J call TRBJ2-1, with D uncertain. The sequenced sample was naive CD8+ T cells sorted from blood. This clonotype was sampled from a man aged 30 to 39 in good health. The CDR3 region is CASSILGNEQFF. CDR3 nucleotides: TGTGCCAGTAGTATCCTCGGCAATGAGCAGTTCTTC.